The present TCR beta chain was sequenced within a study of blood T cells in healthy people across ages. General study findings and limits: The long-lived group displayed more naive CD4+ cells, plus higher diversity, than the aged donors did.

A sample-barcoded 5' primer and a J-beta primer mix were used in a second PCR of roughly 7 to 11 cycles. Each CDR3 protein gets one entry after TCRdb re-called the 5' RACE reads with MiXCR. This table has 800,000 to 950,000 distinct CDR3 sequences, 45% to 50% appearing once. Between the trimmed V and J ends, which lost 4 bases and 4 bases, there was a span of 7 bases. CDR1 LGHDT and CDR2 YNNKEL come from the germline V gene (reference sequence). This CDR3 contains 12 residues. This clonotype was picked up a small number of times. Its antigen remains unidentified. Healthy Russian Caucasian donors spanned ages about 6 to 90 years. Each donor had approximately 10 milliliters of peripheral blood drawn.

The chain uses TRBV3-1 and TRBJ1-1; unclear D gene. This TCR was recovered from a man younger than 40 in good health. The source material was blood. The CDR3 DNA reads TGTGCCAGCAGCCCAGAGGCCACTGAAGCTTTCTTT. It encodes CASSPEATEAFF.